A selection of T cell receptor beta chains follows, all from one sample in a study of response to subunit inactivated influenza vaccine. TCRdb reanalysed the RT-PCR reads using MiXCR and keeps one entry per CDR3 protein. The sample shows approximately 700,000 distinct CDR3 sequences, 15% to 18% of them seen only once. The starting material was PBMCs from blood, obtained 11 to 12 days after vaccination. These receptors originate from a man aged 45-60 years who received an inactivated influenza vaccine. Both conserved end residues are part of each CDR3. Fields, in order: clone size, J gene, V gene, D gene, CDR3 protein, CDR3 DNA. A D gene is named only where the DNA matches it firmly. Part of the rows lack a size; the others show once, few, many or a class for expanded clones.

- | TRBJ1-5 | TRBV28 | TRBD1 | CASRTYGQGMRNQPQHF | TGTGCCAGCAGGACGTACGGACAGGGGATGAGAAATCAGCCCCAGCATTTT
many | TRBJ2-1 | TRBV20-1 | - | CSASEGQEYNEQFF | TGCAGTGCTAGTGAGGGACAAGAGTACAATGAGCAGTTCTTC
- | TRBJ2-7 | TRBV28 | - | CASSGDGAYEQYF | TGTGCCAGCAGCGGCGACGGAGCCTACGAGCAGTACTTC
- | TRBJ2-5 | TRBV11-2 | TRBD1 | CASSPFLGRGFFGGETQYF | TGTGCCAGCAGCCCCTTCCTCGGCAGGGGGTTTTTTGGGGGAGAGACCCAGTACTTC
few | TRBJ2-7 | TRBV28 | - | CASSYSRGGLYEQYF | TGTGCCAGCAGTTACTCGCGAGGGGGACTCTACGAGCAGTACTTC
- | TRBJ2-7 | TRBV25-1 | TRBD1 | CASSAIGQGSSYEQYF | TGTGCCAGCAGTGCCATAGGACAGGGGAGCTCCTACGAGCAGTACTTC
many | TRBJ2-4 | TRBV12-3/TRBV12-4 | - | CASSSMTDFRNIQYF | TGTGCCAGCAGTTCAATGACAGATTTCCGTAACATTCAGTACTTC
few | TRBJ2-7 | TRBV2 | TRBD2 | CASRVSGRTLSYEQYF | TGTGCCAGCAGAGTTAGCGGGAGGACGCTATCCTACGAGCAGTACTTC
many | TRBJ2-7 | TRBV12-3/TRBV12-4 | TRBD2 | CASSRPGLASYEQYF | TGTGCCAGCAGTCGACCGGGACTAGCATCCTACGAGCAGTACTTC
- | TRBJ2-3 | TRBV5-5 | TRBD1 | CASSLVAWDRGPDTQYF | TGTGCCAGCAGCTTGGTGGCTTGGGACAGGGGGCCAGATACGCAGTATTTT
once | TRBJ2-2 | TRBV28 | - | CASSPLGTNTGELFF | TGTGCCAGCAGTCCCCTAGGGACGAACACCGGGGAGCTGTTTTTT
- | TRBJ2-1 | TRBV13 | - | CASRPSPLDSNEQFF | TGTGCCAGCAGGCCCTCCCCGTTGGACTCCAATGAGCAGTTCTTC
few | TRBJ2-7 | TRBV20-1 | - | CSARDGSYYSYEQYF | TGCAGTGCTAGAGATGGCAGCTATTACTCCTACGAGCAGTACTTC
- | TRBJ1-1 | TRBV29-1 | - | CSVEQQLNTEAFF | TGCAGCGTTGAGCAGCAACTGAACACTGAAGCTTTCTTT
- | TRBJ2-7 | TRBV20-1 | - | CSARQALYEQYF | TGCAGTGCTAGGCAGGCTCTCTACGAGCAGTACTTC
many | TRBJ1-5 | TRBV12-3/TRBV12-4 | - | CASREQGGNQPQHF | TGTGCCAGCAGAGAGCAGGGAGGCAATCAGCCCCAGCATTTT
few | TRBJ1-4 | TRBV7-8 | - | CASSLSGFGDEKLFF | TGTGCCAGCAGCTTATCAGGGTTCGGCGATGAAAAACTGTTTTTT
- | TRBJ2-3 | TRBV24-1 | TRBD1 | CATGQGRGDTQYF | TGTGCCACGGGACAGGGGAGAGGAGATACGCAGTATTTT
few | TRBJ2-2 | TRBV12-3/TRBV12-4 | TRBD1 | CASSNDRGRNTGELFF | TGTGCCAGCAGTAATGACAGGGGGCGGAACACCGGGGAGCTGTTTTTT
few | TRBJ2-1 | TRBV6-1 | - | CASSAQGQGDDNEQFF | TGTGCCAGCAGTGCCCAGGGCCAGGGTGACGACAATGAGCAGTTCTTC
- | TRBJ2-5 | TRBV18 | - | CASSLAAIMETQYF | TGTGCCAGCTCACTGGCCGCAATCATGGAGACCCAGTACTTC
- | TRBJ1-3 | TRBV7-9 | TRBD1 | CASSLKGARGNTIYF | TGTGCCAGCAGCTTAAAGGGGGCAAGGGGAAACACCATATATTTT
few | TRBJ2-1 | TRBV4-1 | TRBD2 | CASSHPGLAGYEQFF | TGCGCCAGCAGCCATCCGGGACTAGCGGGGTATGAGCAGTTCTTC
- | TRBJ2-3 | TRBV4-1 | TRBD2 | CASSQAQRGGDTQYF | TGCGCCAGCAGCCAAGCCCAGCGGGGGGGCGACACGCAGTATTTT